This T cell receptor (beta chain) came from a study of type 1 and type 2 diabetes patients. This CDR3 comprises 15 residues. V lost 8 bases to trimming and J lost 2 bases, with 13 bases between them. Germline lookup yields CDR1 SGHTA and CDR2 FQGNSA. PCR was run on genomic DNA. The TCR beta CDR3 region was amplified using 30 forward and 13 reverse primers. MiXCR, run by TCRdb on the multiplex PCR reads, gives a single entry per CDR3 protein. Of fewer than 300,000 distinct CDR3 sequences in the sample, around 47% were seen once. Remarks on this clonotype: Its antigen is undetermined. The conserved final phenylalanine or tryptophan is absent from the CDR3, which likely points to a read error.

Study-level results: Some T1D-only expanded clones might appear in more T2D or control samples. Type 2 diabetes and control V and J usage correlated highly, 0.8 to 0.97.

The sequenced sample was peripheral blood mononuclear cells (PBMCs). The rearrangement joins TRBV7-2 to TRBJ1-6; D remains unclear. This receptor was identified in a man aged 18 to 35 with type 2 diabetes. CDR3 bases: TGTGCCAGCGATCTGGGTGGACCCTATAATTCACCCCTCCACTCT. This translates into CASDLGGPYNSPLHS.